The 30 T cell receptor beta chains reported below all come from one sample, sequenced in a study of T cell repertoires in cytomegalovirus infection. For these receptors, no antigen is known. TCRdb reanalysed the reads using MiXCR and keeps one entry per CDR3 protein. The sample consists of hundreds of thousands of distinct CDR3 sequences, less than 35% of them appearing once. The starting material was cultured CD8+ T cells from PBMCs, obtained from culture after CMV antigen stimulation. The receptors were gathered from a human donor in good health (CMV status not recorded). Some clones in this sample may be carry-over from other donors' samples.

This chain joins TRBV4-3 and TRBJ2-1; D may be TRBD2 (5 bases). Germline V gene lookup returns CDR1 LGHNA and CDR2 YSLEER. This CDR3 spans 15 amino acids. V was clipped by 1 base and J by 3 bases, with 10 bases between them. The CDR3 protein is CASSQGTGVYNEQFF. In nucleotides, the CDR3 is TGCGCCAGCAGCCAAGGGACCGGGGTCTACAATGAGCAGTTCTTC.

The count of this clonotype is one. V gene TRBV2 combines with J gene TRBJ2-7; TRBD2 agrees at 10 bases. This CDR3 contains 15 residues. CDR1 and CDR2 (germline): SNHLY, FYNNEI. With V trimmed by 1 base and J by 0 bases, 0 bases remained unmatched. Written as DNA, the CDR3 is TGTGCCAGCAGTGAAGGGACTAGCGGCTCCTACGAGCAGTACTTC. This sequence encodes CASSEGTSGSYEQYF.

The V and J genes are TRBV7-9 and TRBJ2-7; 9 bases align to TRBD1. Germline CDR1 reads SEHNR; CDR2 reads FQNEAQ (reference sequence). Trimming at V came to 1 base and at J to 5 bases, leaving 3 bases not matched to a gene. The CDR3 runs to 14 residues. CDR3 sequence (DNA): TGTGCCAGCAGCTTAGGGGGACAGGGCCACGAGCAGTACTTC. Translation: CASSLGGQGHEQYF.

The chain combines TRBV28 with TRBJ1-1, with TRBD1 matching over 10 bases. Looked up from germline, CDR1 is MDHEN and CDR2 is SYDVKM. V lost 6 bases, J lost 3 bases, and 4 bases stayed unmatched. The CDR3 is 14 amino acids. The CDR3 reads CASRGQGRHTEAFF. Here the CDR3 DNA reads TGTGCCAGCAGGGGACAGGGGAGACACACTGAAGCTTTCTTT.

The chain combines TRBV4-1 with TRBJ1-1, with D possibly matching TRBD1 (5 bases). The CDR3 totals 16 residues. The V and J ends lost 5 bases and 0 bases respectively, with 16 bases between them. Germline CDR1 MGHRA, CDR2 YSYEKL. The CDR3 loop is CASSNIGEGLNTEAFF. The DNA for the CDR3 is TGCGCCAGCAGCAATATAGGGGAGGGGCTGAACACTGAAGCTTTCTTT.

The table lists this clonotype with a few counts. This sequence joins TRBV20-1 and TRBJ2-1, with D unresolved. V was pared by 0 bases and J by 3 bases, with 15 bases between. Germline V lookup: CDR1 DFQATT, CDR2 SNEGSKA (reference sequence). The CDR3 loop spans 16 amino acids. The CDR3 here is CSARDRQSPIYNEQFF. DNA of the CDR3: TGCAGTGCTAGAGATCGCCAGTCTCCAATCTACAATGAGCAGTTCTTC.

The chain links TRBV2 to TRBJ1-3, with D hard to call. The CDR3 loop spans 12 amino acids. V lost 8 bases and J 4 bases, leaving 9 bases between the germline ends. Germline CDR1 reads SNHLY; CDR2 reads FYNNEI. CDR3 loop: CASETSGNTIYF. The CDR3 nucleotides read TGTGCCAGCGAAACAAGCGGAAACACCATATATTTT.

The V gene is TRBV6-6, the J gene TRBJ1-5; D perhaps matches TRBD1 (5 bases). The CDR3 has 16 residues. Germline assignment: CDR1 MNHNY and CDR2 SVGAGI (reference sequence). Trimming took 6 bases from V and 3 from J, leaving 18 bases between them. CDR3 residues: CASSLSRDGDNQPQHF. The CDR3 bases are TGTGCCAGCAGCCTTTCCCGGGACGGAGACAATCAGCCCCAGCATTTT.

Here the CDR3 reads CASSNTGTGENIQYF. In nucleotides, the CDR3 is TGTGCCAGCAGCAATACGGGGACGGGCGAAAACATTCAGTACTTC. The chain links TRBV7-9 to TRBJ2-4; either TRBD1 or TRBD2 may fit D (5 bases each). Trimming removed 5 bases at V and 5 bases at J, with 16 bases between. The CDR3 sequence is 15 residues long. Looked up from germline, CDR1 is SEHNR and CDR2 is FQNEAQ (reference sequence).

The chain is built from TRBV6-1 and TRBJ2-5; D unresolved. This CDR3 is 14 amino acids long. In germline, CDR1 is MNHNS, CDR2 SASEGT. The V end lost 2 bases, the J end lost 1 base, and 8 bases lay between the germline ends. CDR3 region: CASSEFLVQETQYF. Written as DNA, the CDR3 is TGTGCCAGCAGTGAATTCCTTGTCCAAGAGACCCAGTACTTC.

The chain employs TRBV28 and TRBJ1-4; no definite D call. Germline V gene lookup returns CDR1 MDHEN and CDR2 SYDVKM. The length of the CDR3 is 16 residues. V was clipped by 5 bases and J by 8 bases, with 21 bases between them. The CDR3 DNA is TGTGCCAGCAGTGCCCCTAGCTCGGGGTCTGGAGAAAAACTGTTTTTT. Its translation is CASSAPSSGSGEKLFF. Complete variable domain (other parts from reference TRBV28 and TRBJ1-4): DVKVTQSSRYLVKRTGEKVFLECVQDMDHENMFWYRQDPGLGLRLIYFSYDVKMKEKGDIPEGYSVSREKKERFSLILESASTNQTSMYLCASSAPSSGSGEKLFFGSGTQLSVL.

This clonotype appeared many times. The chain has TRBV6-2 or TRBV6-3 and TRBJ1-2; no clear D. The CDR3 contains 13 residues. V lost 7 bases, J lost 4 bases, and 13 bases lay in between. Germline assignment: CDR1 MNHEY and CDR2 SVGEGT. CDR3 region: CASTQIQTYGYTF. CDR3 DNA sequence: TGTGCCAGCACTCAGATACAGACCTATGGCTACACCTTC.

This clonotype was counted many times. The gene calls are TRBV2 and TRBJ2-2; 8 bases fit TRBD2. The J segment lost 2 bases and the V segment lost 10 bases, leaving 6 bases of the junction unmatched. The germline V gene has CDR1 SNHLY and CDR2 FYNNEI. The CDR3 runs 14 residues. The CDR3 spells CATPAGVNTGELFF. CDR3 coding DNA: TGTGCCACCCCAGCGGGGGTCAACACCGGGGAGCTGTTTTTT. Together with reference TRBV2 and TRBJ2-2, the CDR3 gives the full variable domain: EPEVTQTPSHQVTQMGQEVILRCVPISNHLYFYWYRQILGQKVEFLVSFYNNEISEKSEIFDDQFSVERPDGSNFTLKIRSTKLEDSAMYFCATPAGVNTGELFFGEGSRLTVL.

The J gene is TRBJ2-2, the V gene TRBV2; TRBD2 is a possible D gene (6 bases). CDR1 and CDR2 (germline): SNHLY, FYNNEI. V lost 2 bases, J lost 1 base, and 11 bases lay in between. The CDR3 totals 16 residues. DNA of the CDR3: TGTGCCAGCAGTGAATTTTTGGGGGGGAACACCGGGGAGCTGTTTTTT. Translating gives CASSEFLGGNTGELFF.

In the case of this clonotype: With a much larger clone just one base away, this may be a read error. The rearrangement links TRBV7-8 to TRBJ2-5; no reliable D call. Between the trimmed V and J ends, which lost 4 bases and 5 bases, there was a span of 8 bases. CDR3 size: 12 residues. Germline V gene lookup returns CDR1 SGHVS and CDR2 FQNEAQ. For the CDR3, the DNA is TGTGCCAGCAGCTCAATAGGGGAGACCCAGTACTTC. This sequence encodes CASSSIGETQYF. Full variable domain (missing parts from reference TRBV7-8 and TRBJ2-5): GAGVSQSPRYKVAKRGQDVALRCDPISGHVSLFWYQQALGQGPEFLTYFQNEAQLDKSGLPSDRFFAERPEGSVSTLKIQRTQQEDSAVYLCASSSIGETQYFGPGTRLLVL.

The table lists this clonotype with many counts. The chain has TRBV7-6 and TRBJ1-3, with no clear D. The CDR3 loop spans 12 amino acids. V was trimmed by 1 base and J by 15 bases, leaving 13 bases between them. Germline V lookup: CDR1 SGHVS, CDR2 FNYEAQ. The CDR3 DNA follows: TGTGCCAGCAGCTTAGTGGGCGGTGCCCCATATTTT. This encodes CASSLVGGAPYF.

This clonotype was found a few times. The CDR3 DNA reads TGTGCCAGCAGCCAAGGCTTTGTCTCTGAAGCTTTCTTT. It translates to CASSQGFVSEAFF. V gene TRBV14 combines with J gene TRBJ1-1; no firm D call. Germline V gene sequence: CDR1 SGHDN, CDR2 FVKESK. V lost 1 base and J lost 6, with 9 bases in between. CDR3 length: 13 residues.

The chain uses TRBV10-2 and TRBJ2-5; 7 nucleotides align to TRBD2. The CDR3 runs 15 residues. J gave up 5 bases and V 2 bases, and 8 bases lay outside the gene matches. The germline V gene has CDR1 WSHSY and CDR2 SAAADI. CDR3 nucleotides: TGCGCCAGCAGTGAGCCGTTTCGGGGAGGGGAGACCCAGTACTTC. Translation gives CASSEPFRGGETQYF.

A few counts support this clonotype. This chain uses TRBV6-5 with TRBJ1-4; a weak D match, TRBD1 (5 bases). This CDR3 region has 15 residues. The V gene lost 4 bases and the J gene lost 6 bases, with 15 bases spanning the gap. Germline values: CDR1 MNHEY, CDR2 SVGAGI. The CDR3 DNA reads TGTGCCAGCAGTTTCTCTAGGGGATACGATGAAAAACTGTTTTTT. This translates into CASSFSRGYDEKLFF.

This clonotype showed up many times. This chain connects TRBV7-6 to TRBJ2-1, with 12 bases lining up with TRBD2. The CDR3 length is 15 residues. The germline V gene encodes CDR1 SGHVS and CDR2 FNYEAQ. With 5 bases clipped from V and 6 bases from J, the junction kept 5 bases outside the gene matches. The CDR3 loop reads CASSEGLAGINEQFF. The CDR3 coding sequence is TGTGCCAGCAGCGAAGGACTAGCGGGGATCAATGAGCAGTTCTTC.

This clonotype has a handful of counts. This CDR3 reads CATGEGSSYNSPLHF. Here the CDR3 DNA reads TGTGCCACAGGGGAGGGAAGCTCCTATAATTCACCCCTCCACTTT. V gene TRBV15 combines with J gene TRBJ1-6; D is perhaps TRBD1 (5 bases). CDR3 size: 15 residues. The V and J ends lost 9 bases and 0 bases respectively, with 12 bases between them. The germline V gene encodes CDR1 LNHNV and CDR2 YYDKDF (reference sequence).

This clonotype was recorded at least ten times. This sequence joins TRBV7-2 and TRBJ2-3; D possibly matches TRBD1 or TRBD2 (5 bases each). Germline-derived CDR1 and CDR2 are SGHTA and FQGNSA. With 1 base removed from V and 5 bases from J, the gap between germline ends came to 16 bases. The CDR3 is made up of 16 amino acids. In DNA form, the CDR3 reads TGTGCCAGCAGCTTAGAGGGACCTTCAGGGAGAGATACGCAGTATTTT. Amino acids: CASSLEGPSGRDTQYF.

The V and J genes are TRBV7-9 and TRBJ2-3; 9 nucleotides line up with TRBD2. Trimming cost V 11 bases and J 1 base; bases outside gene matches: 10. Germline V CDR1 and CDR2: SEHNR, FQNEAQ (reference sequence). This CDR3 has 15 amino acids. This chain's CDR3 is CAAMGRGGGTDTQYF. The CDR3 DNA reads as TGTGCCGCCATGGGGCGGGGGGGCGGCACAGATACGCAGTATTTT.

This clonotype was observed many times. The CDR3 nucleotides are TGTGCCAGCAGCTCTCAACCCGGGTTTTCCACAGATACGCAGTATTTT. Protein sequence: CASSSQPGFSTDTQYF. The J gene is TRBJ2-3, the V gene TRBV7-2; D uncertain. There are 16 residues in the CDR3. Germline CDR1 reads SGHTA; CDR2 reads FQGNSA. V was trimmed by 4 bases and J by 2 bases, leaving 16 bases between them.

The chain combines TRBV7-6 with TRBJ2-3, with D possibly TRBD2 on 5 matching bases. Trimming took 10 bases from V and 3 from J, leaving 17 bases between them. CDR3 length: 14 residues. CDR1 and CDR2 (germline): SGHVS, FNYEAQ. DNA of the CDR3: TGTGCCACCGAATACCTAGCCGGGACAGATACGCAGTATTTT. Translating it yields CATEYLAGTDTQYF.

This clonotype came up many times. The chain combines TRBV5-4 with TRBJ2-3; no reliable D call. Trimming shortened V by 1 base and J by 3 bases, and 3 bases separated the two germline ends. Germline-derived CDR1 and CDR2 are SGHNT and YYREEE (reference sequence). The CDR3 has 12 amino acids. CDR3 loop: CASSLLTDTQYF. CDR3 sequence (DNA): TGTGCCAGCAGCTTGTTAACAGATACGCAGTATTTT.

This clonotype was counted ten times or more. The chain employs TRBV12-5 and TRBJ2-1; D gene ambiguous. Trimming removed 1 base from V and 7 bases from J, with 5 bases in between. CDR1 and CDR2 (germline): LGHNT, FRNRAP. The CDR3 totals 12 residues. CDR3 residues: CASGLGRNEQFF. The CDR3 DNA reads TGTGCTAGTGGTTTGGGGCGAAATGAGCAGTTCTTC. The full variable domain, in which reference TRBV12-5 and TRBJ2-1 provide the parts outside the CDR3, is DARVTQTPRHKVTEMGQEVTMRCQPILGHNTVFWYRQTMMQGLELLAYFRNRAPLDDSGMPKDRFSAEMPDATLATLKIQPSEPRDSAVYFCASGLGRNEQFFGPGTRLTVL.

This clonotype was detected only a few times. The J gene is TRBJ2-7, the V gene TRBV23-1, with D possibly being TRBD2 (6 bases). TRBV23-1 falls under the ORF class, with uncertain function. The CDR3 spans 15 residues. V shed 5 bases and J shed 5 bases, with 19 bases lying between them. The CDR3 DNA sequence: TGCGCCAGCAGTGGGGGTTTCGGGAGACCGGACGAGCAGTACTTC. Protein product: CASSGGFGRPDEQYF.

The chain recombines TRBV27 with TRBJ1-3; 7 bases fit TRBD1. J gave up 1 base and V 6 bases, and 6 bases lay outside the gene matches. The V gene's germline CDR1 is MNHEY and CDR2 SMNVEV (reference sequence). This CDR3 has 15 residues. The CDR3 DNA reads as TGTGCCAGCAGCAAGACAGGGAGGTCTGGAAACACCATATATTTT. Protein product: CASSKTGRSGNTIYF.

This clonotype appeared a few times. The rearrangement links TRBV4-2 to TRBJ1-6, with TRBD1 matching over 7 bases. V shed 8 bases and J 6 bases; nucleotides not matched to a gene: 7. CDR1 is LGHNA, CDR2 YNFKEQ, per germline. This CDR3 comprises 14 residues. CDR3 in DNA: TGTGCCAGCGGGCAGGGGGACCTTAATTCACCCCTCCACTTT. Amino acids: CASGQGDLNSPLHF.